What follows describes a single T cell receptor (beta chain). This sample was included in a study of T cells in tumors after PD-1 blockade. Profiled with immunoSEQ multiplex PCR; TCRdb holds only in-frame clones, not every one. This sample carries 32,000 or so clones, about 77% of them seen once, and the ten largest clones take roughly 40%. V lost 0 bases and J 3 bases, leaving 10 bases between the germline ends. Germline assignment: CDR1 SGHNT and CDR2 YYREEE (reference sequence). There are 14 residues in the CDR3. This sequence was found in a human donor with basal cell carcinoma. Sequences were derived from PBMCs, sampled before anti-PD-1 treatment. V usage is TRBV5-4 and J usage is TRBJ2-7; the D gene is possibly TRBD1 (5 bases). The CDR3 DNA sequence: TGTGCCAGCAGCTTGGACCAGGGAAGCTACGAGCAGTACTTC. It is translated as CASSLDQGSYEQYF.